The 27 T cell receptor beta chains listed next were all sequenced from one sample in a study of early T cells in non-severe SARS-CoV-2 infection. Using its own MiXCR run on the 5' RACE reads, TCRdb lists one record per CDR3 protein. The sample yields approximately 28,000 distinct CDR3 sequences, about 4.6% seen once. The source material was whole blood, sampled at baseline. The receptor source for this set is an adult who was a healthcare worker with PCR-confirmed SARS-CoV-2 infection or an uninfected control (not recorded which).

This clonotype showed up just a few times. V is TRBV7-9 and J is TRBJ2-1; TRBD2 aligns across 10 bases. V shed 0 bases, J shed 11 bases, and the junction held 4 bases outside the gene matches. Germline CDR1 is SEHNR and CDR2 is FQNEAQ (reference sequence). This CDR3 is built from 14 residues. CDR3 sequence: CASSLARTSGKQFF. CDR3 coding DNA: TGTGCCAGCAGCTTAGCCCGGACTAGCGGAAAGCAGTTCTTC.

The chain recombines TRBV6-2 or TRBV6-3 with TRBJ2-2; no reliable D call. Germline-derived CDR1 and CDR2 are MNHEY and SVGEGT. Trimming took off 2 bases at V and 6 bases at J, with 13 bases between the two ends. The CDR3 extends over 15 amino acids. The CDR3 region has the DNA TGTGCCAGCAGTTACCCCCGTTCCGGGTCCGGGGAGCTGTTTTTT. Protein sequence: CASSYPRSGSGELFF.

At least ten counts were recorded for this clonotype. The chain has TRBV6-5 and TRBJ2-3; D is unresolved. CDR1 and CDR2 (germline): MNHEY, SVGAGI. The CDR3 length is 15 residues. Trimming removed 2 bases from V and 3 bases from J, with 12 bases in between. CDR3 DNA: TGTGCCAGCAGTTACGGAGTCAGCACAACAGATACGCAGTATTTT. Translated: CASSYGVSTTDTQYF.

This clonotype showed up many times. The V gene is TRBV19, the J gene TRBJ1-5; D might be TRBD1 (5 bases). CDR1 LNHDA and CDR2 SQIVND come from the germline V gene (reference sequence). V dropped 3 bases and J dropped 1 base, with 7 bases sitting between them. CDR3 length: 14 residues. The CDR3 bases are TGTGCCAGTAGTATTGGGGGAAGCAATCAGCCCCAGCATTTT. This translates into CASSIGGSNQPQHF.

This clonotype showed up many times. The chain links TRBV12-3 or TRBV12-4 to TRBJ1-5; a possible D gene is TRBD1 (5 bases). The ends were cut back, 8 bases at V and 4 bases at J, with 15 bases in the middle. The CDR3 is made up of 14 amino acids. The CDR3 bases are TGTGCCAGCGGGGCAGTTCAGGGAAATCAGCCCCAGCATTTT. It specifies CASGAVQGNQPQHF.

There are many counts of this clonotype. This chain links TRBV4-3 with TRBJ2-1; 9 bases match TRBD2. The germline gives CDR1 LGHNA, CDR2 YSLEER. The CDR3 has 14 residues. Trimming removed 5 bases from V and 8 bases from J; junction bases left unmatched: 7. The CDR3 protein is CASSEWGTSYEQFF. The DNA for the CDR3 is TGCGCCAGCAGCGAATGGGGGACTAGCTATGAGCAGTTCTTC.

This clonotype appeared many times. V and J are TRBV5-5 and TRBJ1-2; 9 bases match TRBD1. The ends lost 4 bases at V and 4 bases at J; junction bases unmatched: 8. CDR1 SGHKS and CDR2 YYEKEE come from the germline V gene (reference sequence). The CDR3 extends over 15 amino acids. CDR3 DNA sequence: TGTGCCAGCAGCCCTAGGGACAGGGCGCCCTATGGCTACACCTTC. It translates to CASSPRDRAPYGYTF. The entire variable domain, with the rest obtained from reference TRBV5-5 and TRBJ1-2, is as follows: DAGVTQSPTHLIKTRGQQVTLRCSPISGHKSVSWYQQVLGQGPQFIFQYYEKEERGRGNFPDRFSARQFPNYSSELNVNALLLGDSALYLCASSPRDRAPYGYTFGSGTRLTVV.

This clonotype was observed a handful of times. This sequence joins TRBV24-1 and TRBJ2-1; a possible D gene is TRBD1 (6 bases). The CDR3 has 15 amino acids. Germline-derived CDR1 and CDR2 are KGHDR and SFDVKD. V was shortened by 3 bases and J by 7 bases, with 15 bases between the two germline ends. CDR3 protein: CATSDPGANRNEQFF. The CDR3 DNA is TGTGCCACCAGTGATCCAGGGGCGAATAGGAATGAGCAGTTCTTC.

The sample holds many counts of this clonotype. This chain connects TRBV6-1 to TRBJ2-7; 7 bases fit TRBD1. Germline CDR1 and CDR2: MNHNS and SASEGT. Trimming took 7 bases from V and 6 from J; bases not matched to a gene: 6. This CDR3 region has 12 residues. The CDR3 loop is CASMTQGTEQYF. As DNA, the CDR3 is TGTGCCAGCATGACACAGGGGACCGAGCAGTACTTC.

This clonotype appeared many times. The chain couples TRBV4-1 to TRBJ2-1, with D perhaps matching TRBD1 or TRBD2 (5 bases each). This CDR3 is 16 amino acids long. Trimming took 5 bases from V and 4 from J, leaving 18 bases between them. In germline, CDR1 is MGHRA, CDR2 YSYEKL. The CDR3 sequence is CASSGPGTVRYNEQFF. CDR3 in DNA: TGCGCCAGCAGCGGGCCCGGGACGGTTAGGTACAATGAGCAGTTCTTC.

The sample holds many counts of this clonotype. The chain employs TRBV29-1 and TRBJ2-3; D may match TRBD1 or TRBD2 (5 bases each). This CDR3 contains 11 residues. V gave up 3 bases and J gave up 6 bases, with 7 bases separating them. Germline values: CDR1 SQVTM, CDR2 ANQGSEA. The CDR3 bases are TGCAGCGTTGAGTGGGGGGATACGCAGTATTTT. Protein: CSVEWGDTQYF.

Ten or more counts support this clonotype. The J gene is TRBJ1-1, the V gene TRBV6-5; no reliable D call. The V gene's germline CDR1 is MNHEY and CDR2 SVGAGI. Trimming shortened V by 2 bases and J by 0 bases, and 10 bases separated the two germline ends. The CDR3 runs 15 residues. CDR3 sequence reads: CASSYGSGLNTEAFF. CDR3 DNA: TGTGCCAGCAGTTACGGGTCGGGATTGAACACTGAAGCTTTCTTT.

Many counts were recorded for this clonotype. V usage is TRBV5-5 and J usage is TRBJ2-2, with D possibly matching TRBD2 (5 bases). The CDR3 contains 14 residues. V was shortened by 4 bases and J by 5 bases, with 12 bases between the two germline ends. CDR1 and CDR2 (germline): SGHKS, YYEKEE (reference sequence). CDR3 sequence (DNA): TGTGCCAGCAGCCCGAGCCCGGGGACCGGGGAGCTGTTTTTT. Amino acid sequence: CASSPSPGTGELFF.

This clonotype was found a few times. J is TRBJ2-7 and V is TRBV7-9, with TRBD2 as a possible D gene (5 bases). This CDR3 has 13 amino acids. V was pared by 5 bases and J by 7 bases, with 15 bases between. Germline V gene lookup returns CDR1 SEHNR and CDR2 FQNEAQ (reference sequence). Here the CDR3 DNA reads TGTGCCAGCAGCCCACACGAAGAGGGAGAGCAGTACTTC. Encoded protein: CASSPHEEGEQYF.

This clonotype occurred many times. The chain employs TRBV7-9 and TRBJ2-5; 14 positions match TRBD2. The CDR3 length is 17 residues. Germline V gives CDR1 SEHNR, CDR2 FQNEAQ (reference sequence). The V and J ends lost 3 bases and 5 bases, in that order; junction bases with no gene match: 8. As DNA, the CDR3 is TGTGCCAGCAGCTTGGGGACTAGCGGGAGCTTCGGGGAGACCCAGTACTTC. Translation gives CASSLGTSGSFGETQYF.

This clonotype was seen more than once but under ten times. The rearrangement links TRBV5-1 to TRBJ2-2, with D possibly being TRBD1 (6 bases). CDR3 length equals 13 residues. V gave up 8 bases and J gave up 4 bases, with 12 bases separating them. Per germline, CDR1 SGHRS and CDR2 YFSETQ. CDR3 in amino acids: CASGQGSTGELFF. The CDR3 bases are TGCGCCAGTGGGCAGGGGAGCACCGGGGAGCTGTTTTTT.

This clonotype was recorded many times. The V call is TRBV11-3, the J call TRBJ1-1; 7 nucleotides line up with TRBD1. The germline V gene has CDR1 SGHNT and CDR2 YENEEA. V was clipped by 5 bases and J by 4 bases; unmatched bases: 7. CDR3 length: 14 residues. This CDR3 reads CASSQGVLGTEAFF. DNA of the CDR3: TGTGCCAGCAGCCAGGGGGTTTTAGGCACTGAAGCTTTCTTT.

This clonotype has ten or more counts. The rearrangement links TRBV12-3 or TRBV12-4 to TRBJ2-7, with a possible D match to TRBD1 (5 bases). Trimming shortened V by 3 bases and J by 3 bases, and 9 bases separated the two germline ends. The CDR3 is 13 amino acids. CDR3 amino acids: CASSLARVYEQYF. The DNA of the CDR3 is TGTGCCAGCAGTTTGGCCAGGGTCTACGAGCAGTACTTC.

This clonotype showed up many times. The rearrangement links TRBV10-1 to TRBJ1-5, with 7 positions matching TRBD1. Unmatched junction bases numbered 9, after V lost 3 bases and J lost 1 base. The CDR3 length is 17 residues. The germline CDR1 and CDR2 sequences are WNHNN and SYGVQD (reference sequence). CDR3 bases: TGCGCCAGCAGTGACCCCCCAGGGGGGGCGAGCAATCAGCCCCAGCATTTT. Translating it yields CASSDPPGGASNQPQHF.

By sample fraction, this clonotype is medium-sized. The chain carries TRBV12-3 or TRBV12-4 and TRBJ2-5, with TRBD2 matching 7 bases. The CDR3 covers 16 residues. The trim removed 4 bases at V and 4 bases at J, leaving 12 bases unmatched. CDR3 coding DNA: TGTGCCAGCAGTTCCCAACGAAGAGCGGGACCAGAGACCCAGTACTTC. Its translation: CASSSQRRAGPETQYF.

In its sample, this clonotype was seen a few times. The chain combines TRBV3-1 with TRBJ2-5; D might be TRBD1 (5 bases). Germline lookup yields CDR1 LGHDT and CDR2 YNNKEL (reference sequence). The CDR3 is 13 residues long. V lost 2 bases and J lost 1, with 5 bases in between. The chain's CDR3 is CASSQRGQETQYF. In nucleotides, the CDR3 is TGTGCCAGCAGCCAAAGGGGCCAAGAGACCCAGTACTTC.

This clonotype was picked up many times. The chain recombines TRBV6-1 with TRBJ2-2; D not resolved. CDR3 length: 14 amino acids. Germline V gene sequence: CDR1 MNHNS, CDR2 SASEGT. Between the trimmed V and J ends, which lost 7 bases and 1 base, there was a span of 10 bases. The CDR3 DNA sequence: TGTGCCAGCATCACGCAGCTGAACACCGGGGAGCTGTTTTTT. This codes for CASITQLNTGELFF.

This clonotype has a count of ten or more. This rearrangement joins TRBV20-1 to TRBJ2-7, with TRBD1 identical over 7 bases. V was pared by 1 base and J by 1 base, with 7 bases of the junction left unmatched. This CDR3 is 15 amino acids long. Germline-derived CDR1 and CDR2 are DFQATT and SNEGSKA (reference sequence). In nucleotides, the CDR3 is TGCAGTGCTAGAGCCCGGACAGGAACATCCTACGAGCAGTACTTC. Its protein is CSARARTGTSYEQYF.

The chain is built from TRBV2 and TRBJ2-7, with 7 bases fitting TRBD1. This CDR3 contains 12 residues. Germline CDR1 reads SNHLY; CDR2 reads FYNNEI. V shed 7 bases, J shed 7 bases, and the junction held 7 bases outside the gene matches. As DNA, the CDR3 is TGTGCCAGCAAAGGGGGCAGGCGGGAGCAGTACTTC. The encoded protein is CASKGGRREQYF.

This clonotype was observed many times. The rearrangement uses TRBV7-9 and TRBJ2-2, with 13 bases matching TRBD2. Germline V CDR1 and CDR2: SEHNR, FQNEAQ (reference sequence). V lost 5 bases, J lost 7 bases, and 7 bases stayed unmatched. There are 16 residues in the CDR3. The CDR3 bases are TGTGCCAGCAGCCTCCGACTAGCGGGAGGAATCGGGGAGCTGTTTTTT. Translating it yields CASSLRLAGGIGELFF.

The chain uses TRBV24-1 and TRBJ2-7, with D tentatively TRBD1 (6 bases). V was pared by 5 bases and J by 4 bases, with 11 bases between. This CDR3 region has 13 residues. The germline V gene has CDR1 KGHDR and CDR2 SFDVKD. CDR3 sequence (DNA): TGTGCCACCAGTGCACCAGGGGAGTACGAGCAGTACTTC. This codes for CATSAPGEYEQYF.

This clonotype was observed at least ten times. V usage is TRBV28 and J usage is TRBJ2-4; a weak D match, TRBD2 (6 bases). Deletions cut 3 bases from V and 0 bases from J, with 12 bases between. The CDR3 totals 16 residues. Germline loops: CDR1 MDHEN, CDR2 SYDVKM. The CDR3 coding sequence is TGTGCCAGCAGTTTTCGGACTAAACTAGCCAAAAACATTCAGTACTTC. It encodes CASSFRTKLAKNIQYF.